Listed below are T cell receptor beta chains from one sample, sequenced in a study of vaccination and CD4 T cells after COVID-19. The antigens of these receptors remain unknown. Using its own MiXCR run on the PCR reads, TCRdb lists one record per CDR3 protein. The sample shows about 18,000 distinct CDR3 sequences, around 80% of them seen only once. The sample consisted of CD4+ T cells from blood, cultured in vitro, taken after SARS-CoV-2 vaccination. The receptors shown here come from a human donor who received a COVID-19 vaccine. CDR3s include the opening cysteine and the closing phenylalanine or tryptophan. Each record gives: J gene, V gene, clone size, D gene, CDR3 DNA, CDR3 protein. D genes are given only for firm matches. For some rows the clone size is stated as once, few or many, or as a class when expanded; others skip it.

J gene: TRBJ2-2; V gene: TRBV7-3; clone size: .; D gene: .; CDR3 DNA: TGTGCCAGCAGTCCAGGGCCGAACACCGGGGAGCTGTTTTTT; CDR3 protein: CASSPGPNTGELFF
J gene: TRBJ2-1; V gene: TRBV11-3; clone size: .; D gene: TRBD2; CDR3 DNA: TGTGCCAGCAGCTTAAGGGGATCCGGGGGGGTGAATGAGCAGTTCTTC; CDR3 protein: CASSLRGSGGVNEQFF
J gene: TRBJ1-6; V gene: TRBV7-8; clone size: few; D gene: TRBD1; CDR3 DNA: TGTGCCAGCAGTTTTATTCTGGGACAGGGGAATTCACCCCTCCACTTT; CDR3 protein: CASSFILGQGNSPLHF
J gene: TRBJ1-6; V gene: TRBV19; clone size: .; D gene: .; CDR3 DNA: TGTGCCAGTAGTCCGCGACGGGATTCCTATAATTCACCCCTCCACTTT; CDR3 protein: CASSPRRDSYNSPLHF
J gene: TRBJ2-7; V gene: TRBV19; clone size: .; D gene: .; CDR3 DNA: TGTGCCAGTAGTATGAAGGCAGGGGTCCACGAGCAGTACTTC; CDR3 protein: CASSMKAGVHEQYF
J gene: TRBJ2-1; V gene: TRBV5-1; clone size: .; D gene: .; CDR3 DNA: TGCGCCAGCAGCTTGGTAAAGGGCTCCTACAATGAGCAGTTCTTC; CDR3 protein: CASSLVKGSYNEQFF
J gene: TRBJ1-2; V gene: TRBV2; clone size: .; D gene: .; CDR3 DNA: TGTGCCAGCAGTGAATACAGGGCTTCTGGCTACACCTTC; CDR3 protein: CASSEYRASGYTF
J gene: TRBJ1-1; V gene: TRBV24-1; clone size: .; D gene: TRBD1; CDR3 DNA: TGTGCCACCAGTGACTCCGACAGGGGTGGGAACACTGAAGCTTTCTTT; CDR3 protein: CATSDSDRGGNTEAFF
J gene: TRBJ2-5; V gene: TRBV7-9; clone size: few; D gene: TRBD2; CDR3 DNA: TGTGCCAGCAGCTTAGAGGCTAGCGGGGACCCGTACTTC; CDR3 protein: CASSLEASGDPYF
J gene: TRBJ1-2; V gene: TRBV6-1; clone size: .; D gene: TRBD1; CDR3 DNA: TGTGCCAGCAGTGTCGATTTGGGAGCAGGGGGGAACTATGGCTACACCTTC; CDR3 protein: CASSVDLGAGGNYGYTF
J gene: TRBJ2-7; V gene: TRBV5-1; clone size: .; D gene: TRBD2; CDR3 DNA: TGCGCCAGCAGCTTCGGGACTACCACCGGCGAGCAGTACTTC; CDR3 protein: CASSFGTTTGEQYF
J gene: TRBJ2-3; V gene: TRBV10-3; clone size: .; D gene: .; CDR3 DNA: TGTGCCATCAGTGAGAGGCGTCCAGATACGCAGTATTTT; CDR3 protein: CAISERRPDTQYF
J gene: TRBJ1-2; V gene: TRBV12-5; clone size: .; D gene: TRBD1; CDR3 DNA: TGTGCTAGTGGTCACGGGACAGGGTATGGCTACACCTTC; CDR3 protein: CASGHGTGYGYTF